This T cell receptor (beta chain) emerged from a study of shared clonotypes between healthy human individuals. A split of CD4+ cells into CD45RA+ naive and CD45RA-negative memory subsets was performed. Genomic DNA per cell subset filled all wells of several immunoSEQ plates. Profiled with immunoSEQ multiplex PCR; TCRdb holds only in-frame clones, not every one. The repertoire includes over a million clones, under 80% of them detected once, and 1.4% sits in the top ten. Germline loops: CDR1 SGHTA, CDR2 FQGNSA. V lost 4 bases, J lost 0 bases, and 11 bases lay in between. CDR3 length: 15 residues. V gene TRBV7-2 combines with J gene TRBJ2-3; D may be TRBD2 (5 bases). This clonotype was sampled from a young man in good health. Sequencing was performed on memory CD4+ T cells sorted from blood. Documented subset: CD45RA-negative fraction. This CDR3 is CASSYVAYSTDTQYF. CDR3 DNA sequence: TGTGCCAGCAGCTACGTAGCGTATAGCACAGATACGCAGTATTTT.